The 14 T cell receptor beta chains below come from one sample, sequenced in a study of blood T cell repertoires in COVID-19 (TCRdb year 2020). The protocol used for the library was the immunoSEQ multiplex PCR assay. Sourced from immuneACCESS, this table was stored by TCRdb with only in-frame sequences that have V and J called. A share of the clones is absent; for the studies checked, an unresolved V gene accounts for under half, and the remainder has no known explanation. The sample contains 350,000 to 450,000 clones, 85% to 90% of them found a single time. The ten largest clonotypes hold about 3% of the sample. Material for sequencing was peripheral blood. All receptors derive from a human donor in a cohort sampled during active COVID-19.

V usage is TRBV14 and J usage is TRBJ1-1; D gene unclear. This CDR3 has 13 residues. CDR1 and CDR2 from the germline V gene are SGHDN and FVKESK. V lost 1 base and J 0 bases, leaving 3 bases between the germline ends. DNA for the CDR3: TGTGCCAGCAGCCAAGCATTGAACACTGAAGCTTTCTTT. It specifies CASSQALNTEAFF.

CDR3 sequence (DNA): TGTGCCAGTAGTCCAGGACTAGCGGGGGCTCACGAGCAGTACTTC. Its translation is CASSPGLAGAHEQYF. The chain links TRBV19 to TRBJ2-7; 13 bases are a match to TRBD2. Germline assignment: CDR1 LNHDA and CDR2 SQIVND (reference sequence). Unmatched junction bases numbered 6, after V lost 5 bases and J lost 5 bases. CDR3 size: 15 residues.

Here the CDR3 reads CASSLQGMATYGYTF. CDR3 in DNA: TGTGCCAGCAGCTTACAGGGAATGGCGACCTATGGCTACACCTTC. This chain links TRBV7-2 with TRBJ1-2, with D perhaps matching TRBD1 (5 bases). This CDR3 is built from 15 residues. V lost 2 bases, J lost 4 bases, and 14 bases lay in between. CDR1 is SGHTA and CDR2 is FQGNSA in the germline V gene.

The genes are TRBV28 and TRBJ1-2; 7 nucleotides match TRBD1. V shed 5 bases, J shed 4 bases, and the junction held 7 bases outside the gene matches. The CDR3 extends over 14 amino acids. Per germline, CDR1 MDHEN and CDR2 SYDVKM. Written as DNA, the CDR3 is TGTGCCAGCAGTCTCGGGACAGCGGTCTATGGCTACACCTTC. The encoded protein is CASSLGTAVYGYTF.

This rearrangement joins TRBV5-1 to TRBJ1-4; D gene uncertain. The CDR3 contains 13 residues. The V end lost 4 bases, the J end lost 11 bases, and 15 bases lay between the germline ends. Per the germline V gene, CDR1 is SGHRS and CDR2 is YFSETQ. The chain's CDR3 is CASSRVRGGKLFF. CDR3 DNA sequence: TGCGCCAGCAGCCGAGTTAGAGGAGGGAAACTGTTTTTT.

A remark on this clone: The identical CDR3 is also encoded by other nucleotide sequences in the sample. The gene calls are TRBV30 and TRBJ1-5; TRBD1 aligns across 8 bases. V shed 1 base and J 4 bases; nucleotides not matched to a gene: 3. The germline CDR1 and CDR2 sequences are GTSNPN and SVGIG (reference sequence). The CDR3 consists of 14 residues. The CDR3 region has the DNA TGTGCCTGGAGTGCTGACAGGGGAAATCAGCCCCAGCATTTT. This codes for CAWSADRGNQPQHF.

The chain combines TRBV27 with TRBJ1-5; D gene ambiguous. V was trimmed by 2 bases and J by 4 bases, leaving 12 bases between them. The length of the CDR3 is 15 residues. Germline CDR1 MNHEY, CDR2 SMNVEV (reference sequence). The CDR3 coding sequence is TGTGCCAGCAGTTTACTTGTGGGGAGGAATCAGCCCCAGCATTTT. Protein sequence: CASSLLVGRNQPQHF.

The CDR3 is CASSIAIGAGGGTGELFF. In nucleotides, the CDR3 is TGTGCCAGTAGTATTGCCATTGGAGCGGGAGGGGGCACCGGGGAGCTGTTTTTT. The rearrangement links TRBV19 to TRBJ2-2, with 10 bases that match TRBD2. The germline CDR1 and CDR2 sequences are LNHDA and SQIVND (reference sequence). Losses at the gene ends were 3 bases for V and 4 bases for J; bases not matched to a gene: 11. This CDR3 has 18 residues.

This chain joins TRBV7-7 and TRBJ2-1; 9 bases map to TRBD2. Germline CDR1 SSHAT, CDR2 FNYEAQ (reference sequence). The CDR3 extends over 15 amino acids. Losses at the gene ends were 5 bases for V and 9 bases for J; bases not matched to a gene: 11. This chain's CDR3 is CASSPRSSGGGEQFF. The CDR3 nucleotides are TGTGCCAGCAGCCCCCGGAGTAGCGGGGGTGGTGAGCAGTTCTTC.

This chain uses TRBV4-1 with TRBJ2-1; TRBD2 is a possible D gene (6 bases). Germline-derived CDR1 and CDR2 are MGHRA and YSYEKL. V lost 0 bases to trimming and J lost 7 bases, with 19 bases between them. The CDR3 consists of 17 residues. CDR3 in amino acids: CASSQDGRGGFGNEQFF. CDR3 DNA: TGCGCCAGCAGCCAAGATGGTAGGGGAGGATTTGGAAATGAGCAGTTCTTC.

The rearrangement joins TRBV5-6 to TRBJ2-7, with 8 bases identical to TRBD2. V shed 4 bases and J 3 bases; nucleotides not matched to a gene: 12. The CDR3 length is 16 residues. CDR1 and CDR2 (germline): SGHDT, YYEEEE. The CDR3 here is CASSPELAASDYEQYF. The CDR3 DNA reads as TGTGCCAGCAGCCCCGAACTAGCGGCCTCTGACTACGAGCAGTACTTC. The whole variable domain, remainder taken from reference TRBV5-6 and TRBJ2-7, is DAGVTQSPTHLIKTRGQQVTLRCSPKSGHDTVSWYQQALGQGPQFIFQYYEEEERQRGNFPDRFSGHQFPNYSSELNVNALLLGDSALYLCASSPELAASDYEQYFGPGTRLTVT.

The chain joins TRBV7-2 to TRBJ2-5, with TRBD2 identical over 10 bases. Germline CDR1 and CDR2: SGHTA and FQGNSA. Germline trimming cut 4 bases from V and 5 bases from J; bases unmatched to any gene: 7. CDR3 length equals 15 residues. CDR3 in amino acids: CASSSQRGGRETQYF. The CDR3, as DNA: TGTGCCAGCAGCTCGCAGCGGGGGGGCCGGGAGACCCAGTACTTC.

The CDR3: CASSPERFDEQYF. The CDR3 DNA sequence: TGTGCCAGCAGTCCTGAGCGATTTGACGAGCAGTACTTC. The rearrangement uses TRBV12-3 or TRBV12-4 and TRBJ2-7; D ambiguous. CDR3 size: 13 residues. Trimming removed 5 bases at V and 5 bases at J, with 13 bases between.

The chain combines TRBV24-1 with TRBJ2-1; unclear D gene. This CDR3 spans 13 amino acids. Germline values: CDR1 KGHDR, CDR2 SFDVKD. Trimming removed 10 bases at V and 9 bases at J, with 18 bases between. The CDR3 loop is CATGLGSNFEQFF. The CDR3 DNA is TGTGCCACAGGCTTGGGTAGCAACTTTGAGCAGTTCTTC.